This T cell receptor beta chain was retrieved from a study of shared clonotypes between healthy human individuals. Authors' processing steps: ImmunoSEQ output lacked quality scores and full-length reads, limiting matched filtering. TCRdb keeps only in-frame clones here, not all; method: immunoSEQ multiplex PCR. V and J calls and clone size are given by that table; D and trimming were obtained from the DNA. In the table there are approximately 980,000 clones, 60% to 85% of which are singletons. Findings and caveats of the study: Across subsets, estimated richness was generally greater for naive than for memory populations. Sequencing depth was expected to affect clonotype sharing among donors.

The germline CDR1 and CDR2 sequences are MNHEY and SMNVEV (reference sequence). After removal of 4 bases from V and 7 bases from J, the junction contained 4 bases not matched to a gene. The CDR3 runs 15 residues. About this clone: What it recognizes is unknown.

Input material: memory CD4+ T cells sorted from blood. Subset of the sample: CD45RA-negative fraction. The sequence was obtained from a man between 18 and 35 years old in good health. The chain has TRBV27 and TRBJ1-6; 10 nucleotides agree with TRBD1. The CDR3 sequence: CASSSQDRGNSPLHF. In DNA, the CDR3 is TGTGCCAGCAGTTCCCAGGACAGGGGGAATTCACCCCTCCACTTT.